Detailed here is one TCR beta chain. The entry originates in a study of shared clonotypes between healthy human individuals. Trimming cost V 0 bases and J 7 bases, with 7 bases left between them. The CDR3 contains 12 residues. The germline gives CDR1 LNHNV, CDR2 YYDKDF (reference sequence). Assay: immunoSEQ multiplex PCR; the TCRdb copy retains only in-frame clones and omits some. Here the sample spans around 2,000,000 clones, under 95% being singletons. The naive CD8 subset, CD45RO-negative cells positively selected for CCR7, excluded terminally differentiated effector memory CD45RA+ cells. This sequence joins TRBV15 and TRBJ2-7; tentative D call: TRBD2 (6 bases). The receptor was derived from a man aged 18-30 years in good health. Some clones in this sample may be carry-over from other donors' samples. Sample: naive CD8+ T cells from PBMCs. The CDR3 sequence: CATSRDGGEQYF. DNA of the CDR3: TGTGCCACCAGCAGAGATGGAGGGGAGCAGTACTTC.